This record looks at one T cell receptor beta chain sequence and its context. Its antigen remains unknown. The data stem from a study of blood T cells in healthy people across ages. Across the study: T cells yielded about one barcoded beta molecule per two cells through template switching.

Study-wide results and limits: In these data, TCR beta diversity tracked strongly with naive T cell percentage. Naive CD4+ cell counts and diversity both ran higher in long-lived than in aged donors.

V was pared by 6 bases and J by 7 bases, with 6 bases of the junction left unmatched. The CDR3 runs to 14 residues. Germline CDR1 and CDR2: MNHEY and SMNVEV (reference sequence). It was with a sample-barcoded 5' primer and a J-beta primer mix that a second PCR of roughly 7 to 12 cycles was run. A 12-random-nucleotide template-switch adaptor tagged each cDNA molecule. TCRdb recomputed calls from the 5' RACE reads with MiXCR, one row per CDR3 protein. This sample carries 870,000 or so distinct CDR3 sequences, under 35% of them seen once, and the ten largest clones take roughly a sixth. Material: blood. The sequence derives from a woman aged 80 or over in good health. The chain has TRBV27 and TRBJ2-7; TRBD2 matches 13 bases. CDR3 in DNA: TGTGCCAGCAGAGGACTAGCGGGGGCTCAGGAGCAGTACTTC. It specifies CASRGLAGAQEQYF.